This record covers a single T cell receptor beta chain. These data are taken from a study of blood T cell repertoires in COVID-19. Study as a whole: The cDNA or gDNA used as material had been derived from T cells, B-cell-depleted T cells, or PBMCs.

CDR1 is SGDLS and CDR2 is YYNGEE in the germline V gene. The CDR3 covers 13 residues. V shed 0 bases and J shed 4 bases, with 6 bases lying between them. Individuals drawn from under 30 US areas were about 18 to 95 years old. The method was immunoSEQ multiplex PCR; TCRdb's version includes in-frame clones alone and lacks a portion of them. The sample shows hundreds of thousands of clones, around 87% of them seen only once. The source material was PBMCs or T cells enriched from blood (not recorded which). The TCR sequence derives from a woman aged 18-29 years who had recovered from COVID-19. This chain joins TRBV9 and TRBJ2-3; D is unclear. The CDR3 DNA follows: TGTGCCAGCAGCGTAGCTTCGGCAGATACGCAGTATTTT. The encoded protein is CASSVASADTQYF.